These 26 T cell receptor beta chains were sequenced from one sample in a study of CD4 T cells in relation to SARS-CoV-2 and coronaviruses (dated by TCRdb to the early 2020s). Library generation was performed with the immunoSEQ multiplex PCR assay. TCRdb mirrors the immuneACCESS table, restricted to in-frame sequences. Some clones are absent from its copies; in checked studies, under half trace to an unresolved V gene, and the reason for the others is unknown. The sample contains 68,000 or so clones, 80% to 95% of them found a single time. Around 0.25% of the sample is in the top ten clones. CD4+ T cells from unexposed donors were collected before the COVID-19 pandemic (2011-2018). The source material was naive CD4+ T cells from PBMCs. According to the study, the label for this sample's cell subset or site signals: naive CD4+ T cells isolated by negative enrichment. All receptors come from a human donor in good health.

V usage is TRBV2 and J usage is TRBJ2-1, with TRBD1 matching over 8 bases. The CDR3 covers 13 residues. V lost 8 bases, J lost 4 bases, and 4 bases stayed unmatched. Germline assignment: CDR1 SNHLY and CDR2 FYNNEI. CDR3 DNA: TGTGCCAGCGGATGGACAGGGTACAATGAGCAGTTCTTC. The encoded protein is CASGWTGYNEQFF. Full variable domain (outside the CDR3, taken from reference TRBV2 and TRBJ2-1): EPEVTQTPSHQVTQMGQEVILRCVPISNHLYFYWYRQILGQKVEFLVSFYNNEISEKSEIFDDQFSVERPDGSNFTLKIRSTKLEDSAMYFCASGWTGYNEQFFGPGTRLTVL.

The rearrangement uses TRBV5-4 and TRBJ1-5, with D perhaps matching TRBD1 (5 bases). This CDR3 spans 13 amino acids. V lost 4 bases and J lost 7, with 12 bases in between. Germline lookup yields CDR1 SGHNT and CDR2 YYREEE (reference sequence). This chain's CDR3 is CASSQQGYQPQHF. CDR3 nucleotide sequence: TGTGCCAGCAGCCAGCAGGGATACCAGCCCCAGCATTTT. Full variable domain (rest looked up from reference TRBV5-4 and TRBJ1-5): ETGVTQSPTHLIKTRGQQVTLRCSSQSGHNTVSWYQQALGQGPQFIFQYYREEENGRGNFPPRFSGLQFPNYSSELNVNALELDDSALYLCASSQQGYQPQHFGDGTRLSIL.

The CDR3 protein is CASSSWLTYEQYF. The CDR3 DNA reads TGTGCCAGCAGTTCATGGCTTACCTACGAGCAGTACTTC. The rearrangement links TRBV27 to TRBJ2-7; D is unclear. The CDR3 is made up of 13 amino acids. The germline CDR1 and CDR2 sequences are MNHEY and SMNVEV (reference sequence). Trimming removed 4 bases from V and 2 bases from J, with 9 bases in between.

V gene TRBV11-2 combines with J gene TRBJ2-3; possible D gene TRBD2, 6 bases. V gave up 5 bases and J gave up 4 bases, with 19 bases separating them. Germline CDR1 SGHAT, CDR2 FQNNGV. The CDR3 consists of 16 residues. The CDR3 region is CASSPSGTPRADTQYF. CDR3 nucleotides: TGTGCCAGCAGCCCCTCCGGGACTCCACGGGCAGATACGCAGTATTTT. Full variable domain (missing parts from reference TRBV11-2 and TRBJ2-3): EAGVAQSPRYKIIEKRQSVAFWCNPISGHATLYWYQQILGQGPKLLIQFQNNGVVDDSQLPKDRFSAERLKGVDSTLKIQPAKLEDSAVYLCASSPSGTPRADTQYFGPGTRLTVL.

The chain links TRBV4-3 to TRBJ1-5; D uncertain. There are 17 residues in the CDR3. CDR1 is LGHNA and CDR2 is YSLEER in the germline V gene. Trimming took 1 base from V and 12 from J, leaving 25 bases between them. The CDR3 loop is CASSQAASGSSLSSQHF. The CDR3 nucleotides read TGCGCCAGCAGCCAAGCGGCTTCGGGTTCGTCTTTGTCCAGCCAGCATTTT.

The gene calls are TRBV6-2 or TRBV6-3 and TRBJ2-4; 7 nucleotides line up with TRBD2. The CDR3 runs to 16 residues. Per the germline V gene, CDR1 is MNHEY and CDR2 is SVGEGT. V trimming: 6 bases; J trimming: 0 bases; junction bases outside the gene matches: 8. The CDR3 DNA is TGTGCCAGCAGCCCTTCCCTAGCGGAAGCCAAAAACATTCAGTACTTC. Translating it yields CASSPSLAEAKNIQYF.

The sample holds one count of this clone. The chain recombines TRBV5-1 with TRBJ1-6, with TRBD1 as a possible D gene (6 bases). V shed 0 bases and J shed 8 bases, with 15 bases lying between them. Germline V gene lookup returns CDR1 SGHRS and CDR2 YFSETQ. CDR3 length: 16 residues. CDR3 sequence (DNA): TGCGCCAGCAGCTTGGAAGGGACACCTACTTATTCACCCCTCCACTTT. Protein: CASSLEGTPTYSPLHF. The variable domain in full, completed from reference TRBV5-1 and TRBJ1-6, reads KAGVTQTPRYLIKTRGQQVTLSCSPISGHRSVSWYQQTPGQGLQFLFEYFSETQRNKGNFPGRFSGRQFSNSRSEMNVSTLELGDSALYLCASSLEGTPTYSPLHFGNGTRLTVT.

In its sample, this clone was seen once. The chain links TRBV6-5 to TRBJ2-3; TRBD2 agrees at 8 bases. This CDR3 contains 14 residues. From germline, CDR1 is MNHEY and CDR2 SVGAGI. V lost 5 bases, J lost 3 bases, and 4 bases stayed unmatched. The CDR3, as DNA: TGTGCCAGCAGTAGAGGGACTAGAACAGATACGCAGTATTTT. It translates to CASSRGTRTDTQYF.

The rearrangement joins TRBV10-3 to TRBJ1-2; D uncertain. Per germline, CDR1 ENHRY and CDR2 SYGVKD. The V and J ends lost 11 bases and 2 bases respectively, with 12 bases between them. CDR3 size: 12 residues. The chain's CDR3 is CAAPGANYGYTF. The CDR3 nucleotides read TGTGCCGCGCCAGGCGCGAACTATGGCTACACCTTC.

The chain links TRBV5-1 to TRBJ2-2; a weak D match, TRBD1 (5 bases). The germline V gene has CDR1 SGHRS and CDR2 YFSETQ. With 4 bases removed from V and 2 bases from J, the gap between germline ends came to 15 bases. The CDR3 has 16 residues. The CDR3 nucleotides are TGCGCCAGCAGCCGGACGCGGACATTTAACACCGGGGAGCTGTTTTTT. Translating gives CASSRTRTFNTGELFF.

The chain couples TRBV5-4 to TRBJ2-1, with 10 bases aligning to TRBD2. Trimming took 5 bases from V and 7 from J; bases not matched to a gene: 9. The CDR3 runs 15 residues. CDR1 and CDR2 from the germline V gene are SGHNT and YYREEE (reference sequence). The CDR3: CASSSLAGVANEQFF. The CDR3 coding sequence is TGTGCCAGCAGTTCCCTAGCGGGAGTAGCTAATGAGCAGTTCTTC.

CDR3 in DNA: TGTGCCTGGAGTAAGGGGAGCAATCAGCCCCAGCATTTT. This gives the protein CAWSKGSNQPQHF. This chain uses TRBV30 with TRBJ1-5, with a tentative D call TRBD1 (5 bases). CDR1 is GTSNPN and CDR2 is SVGIG in the germline V gene (reference sequence). Trimming pared 2 bases from V and 1 base from J, leaving 6 bases between. The CDR3 runs 13 residues.

The chain employs TRBV30 and TRBJ2-7; 7 nucleotides agree with TRBD2. CDR3 size: 15 residues. Germline CDR1 GTSNPN, CDR2 SVGIG (reference sequence). Trimming took 4 bases from V and 3 from J; bases not matched to a gene: 12. The CDR3 DNA sequence: TGTGCCTGGACTTTAGGCGGGGGTTCTCTCTACGAGCAGTACTTC. Residues: CAWTLGGGSLYEQYF.

The V and J genes are TRBV7-2 and TRBJ1-2; D gene uncertain. The V end was cut by 1 base, the J end by 4 bases, with 4 bases between. The germline CDR1 and CDR2 sequences are SGHTA and FQGNSA. The CDR3 sequence is 12 residues long. CDR3 bases: TGTGCCAGCAGCTTAGATGGCTATGGCTACACCTTC. Amino acid sequence: CASSLDGYGYTF.

The chain carries TRBV27 and TRBJ1-1; D not resolved. The V end lost 5 bases, the J end lost 6 bases, and 13 bases lay between the germline ends. Germline values: CDR1 MNHEY, CDR2 SMNVEV (reference sequence). The CDR3 length is 13 residues. Written as DNA, the CDR3 is TGTGCCAGCAGTCCCCTCCTTAGCTCTGAAGCTTTCTTT. Encoded protein: CASSPLLSSEAFF.

The genes are TRBV24-1 and TRBJ2-7, with 10 bases fitting TRBD1. The CDR3 loop spans 15 amino acids. Losses at the gene ends were 4 bases for V and 5 bases for J; bases not matched to a gene: 7. Germline V CDR1 and CDR2: KGHDR, SFDVKD. This CDR3 reads CATSERGDRGHEQYF. The CDR3 region has the DNA TGTGCCACCAGTGAGCGGGGGGACAGGGGCCACGAGCAGTACTTC.

The genes are TRBV5-4 and TRBJ2-5; TRBD2 matches 15 bases. Trimming at V came to 4 bases and at J to 2 bases, leaving 9 bases not matched to a gene. The CDR3 runs 18 residues. CDR1 is SGHNT and CDR2 is YYREEE in the germline V gene (reference sequence). Here the CDR3 reads CASSLGLAGGGGQETQYF. CDR3 DNA sequence: TGTGCCAGCAGCCTGGGACTAGCGGGAGGTGGTGGGCAAGAGACCCAGTACTTC.

This clone was seen a few times. V gene TRBV3-1 (or the pseudogene TRBV3-2) combines with J gene TRBJ1-1; D not resolved. CDR1 and CDR2 from the germline V gene are LGHDT and YNNKEL (reference sequence). V gave up 1 base and J gave up 5 bases, with 2 bases separating them. This CDR3 region has 11 residues. The CDR3 nucleotides read TGTGCCAGCAGCCAAGTTACTGAAGCTTTCTTT. This gives the protein CASSQVTEAFF.

The chain combines TRBV7-2 with TRBJ1-5; no definite D call. Trimming pared 5 bases from V and 5 bases from J, leaving 7 bases between. This CDR3 contains 12 residues. Germline V CDR1 and CDR2: SGHTA, FQGNSA. The CDR3: CASSRTYQPQHF. CDR3 DNA sequence: TGTGCCAGCAGCCGAACTTATCAGCCCCAGCATTTT.

V usage is TRBV19 and J usage is TRBJ2-7, with D possibly matching TRBD2 (5 bases). Looked up from germline, CDR1 is LNHDA and CDR2 is SQIVND (reference sequence). The CDR3 is made up of 13 amino acids. The ends were cut back, 3 bases at V and 2 bases at J, with 8 bases in the middle. CDR3: CASSISGAYEQYF. CDR3 coding DNA: TGTGCCAGTAGTATCTCCGGGGCCTACGAGCAGTACTTC.

The V and J genes are TRBV5-1 and TRBJ1-4; D unresolved. This CDR3 is 14 amino acids long. Germline lookup yields CDR1 SGHRS and CDR2 YFSETQ. Trimming pared 4 bases from V and 7 bases from J, leaving 14 bases between. Here the CDR3 DNA reads TGCGCCAGCAGCCCGACAAGTTCGAGTGAAAAACTGTTTTTT. This gives the protein CASSPTSSSEKLFF.

V usage is TRBV18 and J usage is TRBJ1-1; D might be TRBD1 (6 bases). The CDR3 spans 13 residues. V was clipped by 4 bases and J by 1 base, with 7 bases between them. Per germline, CDR1 KGHSH and CDR2 LQKENI. CDR3 sequence: CASSQDRNTEAFF. The CDR3 coding sequence is TGTGCCAGCTCACAGGACAGGAACACTGAAGCTTTCTTT.

The V and J genes are TRBV6-5 and TRBJ1-1, with 9 bases fitting TRBD1. CDR1 MNHEY and CDR2 SVGAGI come from the germline V gene. The CDR3 covers 14 residues. The V and J ends lost 6 bases and 6 bases, in that order; junction bases with no gene match: 8. The CDR3 protein is CASSLLGQGPEAFF. CDR3 sequence (DNA): TGTGCCAGCAGCTTACTGGGACAGGGTCCTGAAGCTTTCTTT.

For this clone: One end of the junction fails to match germline, which may point to a read error. The V gene is TRBV11-3, the J gene TRBJ2-1; either TRBD1 or TRBD2 may supply D (5 bases each). Germline V lookup: CDR1 SGHNT, CDR2 YENEEA. This CDR3 has 20 residues. CDR3 region: CASSLEVGGPIPSSSNEQFF. DNA of the CDR3: TGTGCCAGCAGCTTAGAGGTTGGGGGACCAATACCCTCATCCTCCAATGAGCAGTTCTTC. The entire variable domain, with the rest obtained from reference TRBV11-3 and TRBJ2-1, is as follows: EAGVVQSPRYKIIEKKQPVAFWCNPISGHNTLYWYLQNLGQGPELLIRYENEEAVDDSQLPKDRFSAERLKGVDSTLKIQPAELGDSAVYLCASSLEVGGPIPSSSNEQFFGPGTRLTVL.

J is TRBJ2-1 and V is TRBV6-2 or TRBV6-3; 11 bases align to TRBD2. The germline V gene encodes CDR1 MNHEY and CDR2 SVGEGT. J lost 6 bases, V lost 6 bases, and 7 bases had no gene match. This CDR3 contains 15 residues. For the CDR3, the DNA is TGTGCCAGCAGCCGAGTAGCGGGGGGGAGCAATGAGCAGTTCTTC. It encodes CASSRVAGGSNEQFF.

This chain joins TRBV5-1 and TRBJ2-3, with D unresolved. Trimming cost V 1 base and J 1 base, with 4 bases left between them. Germline-derived CDR1 and CDR2 are SGHRS and YFSETQ. The CDR3 totals 13 residues. The CDR3 region is CASSLFGTDTQYF. CDR3 bases: TGCGCCAGCAGCTTGTTTGGCACAGATACGCAGTATTTT.